This entry lists 22 T cell receptor beta chains sequenced from one sample in a study of T-cell reconstitution after alpha-beta-depleted transplantation in children. Unique molecular identifiers were used to barcode this TCRbeta library. TCRdb fed the PCR reads into MiXCR, producing one record per CDR3 protein. The sample carries about 540,000 distinct CDR3 sequences, over 25% recorded once. The sequences come from PBMCs, collected before TCRalphabeta/CD19-depleted stem cell transplant. These receptors originate from a boy younger than two with Wiskott-Aldrich syndrome, due to receive a stem cell transplant.

The genes are TRBV5-6 and TRBJ2-5; D is undetermined. Germline CDR1 and CDR2: SGHDT and YYEEEE. This CDR3 contains 14 residues. Between the trimmed V and J ends, which lost 4 bases and 5 bases, there was a span of 15 bases. CDR3 in amino acids: CASSPAPRKETQYF. The CDR3 nucleotides are TGTGCCAGCAGCCCGGCTCCCAGGAAGGAGACCCAGTACTTC.

This clonotype was found a few times. V usage is TRBV20-1 and J usage is TRBJ2-7, with D unresolved. The CDR3 is made up of 12 amino acids. Trimming removed 6 bases from V and 1 base from J, with 10 bases in between. Germline CDR1 DFQATT, CDR2 SNEGSKA (reference sequence). The CDR3 coding sequence is TGCAGTGCCTTTCGGCGATCCTACGAGCAGTACTTC. Translated: CSAFRRSYEQYF.

This clonotype was picked up one time. The genes are TRBV20-1 and TRBJ1-1; no clear D. The CDR3 length is 13 residues. V dropped 2 bases and J dropped 7 bases, with 14 bases sitting between them. From germline, CDR1 is DFQATT and CDR2 SNEGSKA (reference sequence). The chain's CDR3 is CSARRPAGDEAFF. The CDR3 nucleotides read TGCAGTGCTAGACGACCCGCGGGCGATGAAGCTTTCTTT.

J is TRBJ1-2 and V is TRBV3-1; 9 bases map to TRBD1. CDR1 is LGHDT, CDR2 YNNKEL, per germline (reference sequence). The CDR3 sequence is 16 residues long. V dropped 2 bases and J dropped 4; count of bases not matched to a gene: 8. This CDR3 reads CASSQTTGGAVYGYTF. The CDR3 DNA reads as TGTGCCAGCAGCCAAACAACAGGGGGCGCGGTCTATGGCTACACCTTC.

This clonotype occurred many times. The chain uses TRBV15 and TRBJ2-7, with D perhaps TRBD1 (5 bases). The germline V gene encodes CDR1 LNHNV and CDR2 YYDKDF (reference sequence). CDR3 length equals 14 residues. The V and J ends lost 1 base and 0 bases respectively, with 7 bases between them. The CDR3, as DNA: TGTGCCACCAGCAGAGCAGGGCTCTCCTACGAGCAGTACTTC. This encodes CATSRAGLSYEQYF. Drawing the rest from reference TRBV15 and TRBJ2-7, the complete variable domain is DAMVIQNPRYQVTQFGKPVTLSCSQTLNHNVMYWYQQKSSQAPKLLFHYYDKDFNNEADTPDNFQSRRPNTSFCFLDIRSPGLGDTAMYLCATSRAGLSYEQYFGPGTRLTVT.

A few counts support this clonotype. V usage is TRBV5-5 and J usage is TRBJ1-2; D not certain. The CDR3 contains 12 residues. The V gene lost 4 bases and the J gene lost 7 bases, with 11 bases spanning the gap. From germline, CDR1 is SGHKS and CDR2 YYEKEE (reference sequence). CDR3 DNA sequence: TGTGCCAGCAGCCCCCCGCCCCTTGGCTACACCTTC. As protein: CASSPPPLGYTF.

The table lists this clonotype with a few counts. The rearrangement joins TRBV20-1 to TRBJ1-2, with D unresolved. Germline lookup yields CDR1 DFQATT and CDR2 SNEGSKA (reference sequence). V lost 0 bases and J lost 8, with 13 bases in between. The CDR3 loop spans 13 amino acids. CDR3 in amino acids: CSARDLSSSGYTF. The CDR3 bases are TGCAGTGCTAGAGATCTAAGCTCCTCGGGCTACACCTTC.

The chain recombines TRBV24-1 with TRBJ2-1; 16 bases are shared with TRBD2. The germline CDR1 and CDR2 sequences are KGHDR and SFDVKD. The CDR3 contains 20 residues. Germline trimming cut 1 base from V and 1 base from J; bases unmatched to any gene: 6. CDR3 nucleotides: TGTGCCACCAGTGATTTCCCGGGACTAGCGGGAGGGGGATCCTACAATGAGCAGTTCTTC. Translating it yields CATSDFPGLAGGGSYNEQFF.

This chain links TRBV12-3 or TRBV12-4 with TRBJ1-2; 12 bases fit TRBD1. This CDR3 is 16 amino acids long. V dropped 6 bases and J dropped 6; count of bases not matched to a gene: 11. CDR3 protein: CASSKTRDRGPNGYTF. For the CDR3, the DNA is TGTGCCAGCAGCAAGACCCGGGACAGGGGGCCGAATGGCTACACCTTC.

This chain joins TRBV5-1 and TRBJ2-3, with D possibly being TRBD2 (5 bases). This CDR3 is built from 14 residues. The V end was cut by 6 bases, the J end by 6 bases, with 17 bases between. Per germline, CDR1 SGHRS and CDR2 YFSETQ. The CDR3, as DNA: TGCGCCAGCACTAAACTAGGCCTCGTTGATACGCAGTATTTT. This codes for CASTKLGLVDTQYF.

The CDR3 nucleotides are TGCGCCAGCAGTCCACAACAGGGGAGATTCTACGAGCAGTACTTC. It translates to CASSPQQGRFYEQYF. This sequence joins TRBV5-1 and TRBJ2-7, with 7 positions matching TRBD1. CDR3 length: 15 amino acids. The germline CDR1 and CDR2 sequences are SGHRS and YFSETQ. V lost 5 bases to trimming and J lost 3 bases; unmatched junction nucleotides: 11.

This clonotype has more than one count but fewer than ten. The V and J genes are TRBV20-1 and TRBJ2-5, with TRBD2 matching over 12 bases. The trim removed 0 bases at V and 5 bases at J, leaving 7 bases unmatched. The germline V gene encodes CDR1 DFQATT and CDR2 SNEGSKA (reference sequence). The CDR3 is made up of 16 amino acids. CDR3 DNA sequence: TGCAGTGCTAGAGACCCGACTAGCGGGAGAGGGGAGACCCAGTACTTC. Residues: CSARDPTSGRGETQYF.

A few counts support this clonotype. This chain connects TRBV10-3 to TRBJ1-6; TRBD1 might be the D (6 bases). Per germline, CDR1 ENHRY and CDR2 SYGVKD. The germline V and J ends were trimmed by 3 bases and 7 bases, with 10 bases remaining between them. The CDR3 runs 14 residues. The CDR3 loop is CAISEGGMNSPLHF. The CDR3 DNA reads TGTGCCATCAGTGAAGGGGGGATGAATTCACCCCTCCACTTT.

The V and J genes are TRBV27 and TRBJ2-7; D might be TRBD1 or TRBD2, each matching 6 bases. The CDR3 contains 15 residues. Germline assignment: CDR1 MNHEY and CDR2 SMNVEV (reference sequence). V lost 6 bases and J lost 4, with 19 bases in between. CDR3: CASRDGGAGRYEQYF. The CDR3 DNA is TGTGCCAGCAGGGACGGGGGCGCGGGTAGATACGAGCAGTACTTC.

The rearrangement links TRBV5-1 to TRBJ2-7, with 8 bases matching TRBD1. Germline trimming cut 1 base from V and 7 bases from J; bases unmatched to any gene: 4. Germline CDR1 reads SGHRS; CDR2 reads YFSETQ. The CDR3 length is 13 residues. CDR3 sequence (DNA): TGCGCCAGCAGCTTGACAGGGGGTGAAGAGCAGTACTTC. It is translated as CASSLTGGEEQYF.

The chain uses TRBV19 and TRBJ2-1; D perhaps matches TRBD2 (6 bases). Trimming left V 3 bases short and J 6 bases short, with 18 bases between. This CDR3 has 16 residues. Germline V gives CDR1 LNHDA, CDR2 SQIVND (reference sequence). For the CDR3, the DNA is TGTGCCAGTAGTATCGCCCTGGAGGGGATGACCAATGAGCAGTTCTTC. It codes for CASSIALEGMTNEQFF.

The chain employs TRBV12-3 or TRBV12-4 and TRBJ1-1, with 9 bases matching TRBD1. This CDR3 is 15 amino acids long. Losses at the gene ends were 2 bases for V and 8 bases for J; bases not matched to a gene: 9. The CDR3 spells CASSLSSTGGMEAFF. As DNA, the CDR3 is TGTGCCAGCAGTTTATCGTCGACAGGGGGAATGGAAGCTTTCTTT.

The chain combines TRBV20-1 with TRBJ2-7; D gene ambiguous. Germline-derived CDR1 and CDR2 are DFQATT and SNEGSKA (reference sequence). V shed 5 bases and J shed 5 bases, with 19 bases lying between them. The length of the CDR3 is 14 residues. The CDR3 coding sequence is TGCAGTGCTGAAGATGGCGGCACTTCGGACGAGCAGTACTTC. Its protein product is CSAEDGGTSDEQYF.

The chain carries TRBV7-9 and TRBJ2-1; TRBD1 agrees at 8 bases. The V segment lost 7 bases and the J segment 2 bases; nucleotides outside the gene matches: 7. CDR3 length: 15 residues. CDR1 and CDR2 (germline): SEHNR, FQNEAQ (reference sequence). This CDR3 reads CASTVDRGTYNEQFF. The CDR3 coding sequence is TGTGCCAGCACCGTCGACAGGGGCACCTACAATGAGCAGTTCTTC. Full variable domain (remainder filled in from reference TRBV7-9 and TRBJ2-1): DTGVSQNPRHKITKRGQNVTFRCDPISEHNRLYWYRQTLGQGPEFLTYFQNEAQLEKSRLLSDRFSAERPKGSFSTLEIQRTEQGDSAMYLCASTVDRGTYNEQFFGPGTRLTVL.

This clonotype was counted a few times. The gene calls are TRBV5-1 and TRBJ2-7, with D perhaps assigned TRBD1 or TRBD2 (5 bases each). The V end was cut by 0 bases, the J end by 3 bases, with 13 bases between. The CDR3 loop spans 15 amino acids. The germline CDR1 and CDR2 sequences are SGHRS and YFSETQ. In DNA form, the CDR3 reads TGCGCCAGCAGCTTGGAGCCGGGGCTCTTCTACGAGCAGTACTTC. Translated: CASSLEPGLFYEQYF. Using reference TRBV5-1 and TRBJ2-7 for the parts outside the CDR3, the full variable domain is KAGVTQTPRYLIKTRGQQVTLSCSPISGHRSVSWYQQTPGQGLQFLFEYFSETQRNKGNFPGRFSGRQFSNSRSEMNVSTLELGDSALYLCASSLEPGLFYEQYFGPGTRLTVT.

This clonotype was seen a handful of times. The chain couples TRBV29-1 to TRBJ2-3; no firm D call. Germline V gives CDR1 SQVTM, CDR2 ANQGSEA. Between the trimmed V and J ends, which lost 2 bases and 1 base, there was a span of 4 bases. This CDR3 is built from 12 residues. The DNA of the CDR3 is TGCAGCGTTGAAACCTGCACAGATACGCAGTATTTT. It yields the protein CSVETCTDTQYF.

The J gene is TRBJ2-3, the V gene TRBV5-1; 8 nucleotides agree with TRBD1. Germline CDR1 reads SGHRS; CDR2 reads YFSETQ. The CDR3 is made up of 15 amino acids. V trimming: 4 bases; J trimming: 0 bases; junction bases outside the gene matches: 4. The CDR3 is CASSTRTGSTDTQYF. The CDR3 region has the DNA TGCGCCAGCAGCACCCGGACAGGGAGCACAGATACGCAGTATTTT.